This T cell receptor beta chain derives from a study of shared clonotypes between healthy human individuals. In the source study's methods: In the immunoSEQ data, sequences were junction-only and lacked quality scores, so filtering differed. Clones were sequenced by immunoSEQ multiplex PCR, and TCRdb holds only the in-frame ones, with some missing. The V and J calls and clone size come from that table; D and trimming were worked out from the DNA. The data hold 470,000 or so clones, with 60% to 80% observed a single time. Participating donors were healthy, HIV-negative adults free of recent acute infections or vaccinations. This CDR3 spans 17 amino acids. The germline gives CDR1 KGHSH, CDR2 LQKENI. Losses at the gene ends were 1 base for V and 5 bases for J; bases not matched to a gene: 7.

Sequenced sample: PBMCs. The TCR sequence derives from a woman aged 35 to 49 in good health. Some clones in this sample may be carry-over from other donors' samples. The V gene is TRBV18, the J gene TRBJ2-5; 13 positions agree with TRBD2. CDR3 sequence reads: CASSPLPGLAGRETQYF. The CDR3, as DNA: TGTGCCAGCTCACCACTCCCGGGACTAGCGGGGAGGGAGACCCAGTACTTC.